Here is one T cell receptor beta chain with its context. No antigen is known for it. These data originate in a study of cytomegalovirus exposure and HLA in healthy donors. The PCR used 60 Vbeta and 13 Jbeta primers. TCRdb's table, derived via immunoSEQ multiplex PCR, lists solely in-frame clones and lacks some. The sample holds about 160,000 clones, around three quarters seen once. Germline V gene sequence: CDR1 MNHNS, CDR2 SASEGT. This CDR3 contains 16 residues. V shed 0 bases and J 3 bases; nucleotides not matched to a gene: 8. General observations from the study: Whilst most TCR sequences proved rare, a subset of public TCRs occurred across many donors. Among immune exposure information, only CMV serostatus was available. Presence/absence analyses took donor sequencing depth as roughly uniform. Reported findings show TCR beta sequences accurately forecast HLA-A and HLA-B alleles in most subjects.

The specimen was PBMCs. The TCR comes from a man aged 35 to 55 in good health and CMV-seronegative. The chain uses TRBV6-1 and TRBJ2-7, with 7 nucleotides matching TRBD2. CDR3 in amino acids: CASSEATREPYYEQYF. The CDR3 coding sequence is TGTGCCAGCAGTGAAGCTACGCGGGAGCCCTACTACGAGCAGTACTTC.